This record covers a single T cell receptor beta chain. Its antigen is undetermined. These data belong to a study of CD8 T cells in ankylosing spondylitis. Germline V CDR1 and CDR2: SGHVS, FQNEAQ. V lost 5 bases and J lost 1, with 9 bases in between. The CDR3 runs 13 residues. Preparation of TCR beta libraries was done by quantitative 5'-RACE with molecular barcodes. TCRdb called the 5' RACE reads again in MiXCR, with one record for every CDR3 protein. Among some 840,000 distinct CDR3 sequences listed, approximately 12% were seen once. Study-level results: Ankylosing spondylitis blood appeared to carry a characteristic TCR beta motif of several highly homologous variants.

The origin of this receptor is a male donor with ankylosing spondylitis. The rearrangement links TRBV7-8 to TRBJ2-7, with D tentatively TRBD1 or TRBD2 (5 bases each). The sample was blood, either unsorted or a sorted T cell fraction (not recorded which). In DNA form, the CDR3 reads TGTGCCAGCAGCGGCTGGGGGTCCTACGAGCAGTACTTC. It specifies CASSGWGSYEQYF. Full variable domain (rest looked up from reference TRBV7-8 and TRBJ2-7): GAGVSQSPRYKVAKRGQDVALRCDPISGHVSLFWYQQALGQGPEFLTYFQNEAQLDKSGLPSDRFFAERPEGSVSTLKIQRTQQEDSAVYLCASSGWGSYEQYFGPGTRLTVT.